This T cell receptor beta chain was observed in a study of cytomegalovirus exposure and HLA in healthy donors. V was clipped by 3 bases and J by 2 bases, with 7 bases between them. Germline V gene sequence: CDR1 SNHLY, CDR2 FYNNEI. The CDR3 is 13 amino acids. As to this clone: Its specificity is not known.

Study conclusions and caveats: With high specificity and sensitivity, the classifier reportedly diagnosed cytomegalovirus status. In a later analysis, donors in an Asian-associated ancestry cluster reportedly had fewer N-insertions in productive TCRs than the cohort mean.

PCR involved 60 Vbeta and 13 Jbeta primers. Some clones are missing from TCRdb's copy, which holds only in-frame ones; the method was immunoSEQ multiplex PCR. The sample holds under 200,000 clones, approximately 78% seen once. J is TRBJ1-2 and V is TRBV2, with a weak D call TRBD1 (6 bases). The material sequenced was PBMCs. The clonotype comes from a woman aged 25 to 39 in good health and CMV-seropositive. The CDR3 spells CASSEDRNYGYTF. In DNA form, the CDR3 reads TGTGCCAGCAGTGAGGACAGAAACTATGGCTACACCTTC.